Shown below are 2 T cell receptor beta chains from a single sample sequenced in a study of T cell responses to AZD1222 COVID-19 vaccine. The table came from immunoSEQ multiplex PCR; TCRdb's copy has only in-frame clones and leaves some out. The sample records 150,000 or so clones, about 90% being singletons. Sequenced here: peripheral blood, sampled on day 0 of MenACWY control vaccination. These TCRs come from an adult in good health.

The gene calls are TRBV15 and TRBJ2-3; D unresolved. This CDR3 has 17 residues. Germline lookup yields CDR1 LNHNV and CDR2 YYDKDF (reference sequence). With 0 bases removed from V and 0 bases from J, the gap between germline ends came to 13 bases. CDR3 in DNA: TGTGCCACCAGCAGAGATTCTTGGCGGTCGAGCACAGATACGCAGTATTTT. Protein: CATSRDSWRSSTDTQYF.

The V and J genes are TRBV28 and TRBJ1-6; TRBD1 might be the D (6 bases). Germline V lookup: CDR1 MDHEN, CDR2 SYDVKM. The V end lost 6 bases, the J end lost 7 bases, and 22 bases lay between the germline ends. The CDR3 is made up of 17 amino acids. CDR3 nucleotides: TGTGCCAGCAGATCCGGGACAAATTCCTTGAGGAATTCACCCCTCCACTTT. As protein: CASRSGTNSLRNSPLHF.